This TCR beta chain was captured in a study of early T cells in non-severe SARS-CoV-2 infection. Overall study: Chains stayed unpaired after sequencing of bulk RNA from unsorted whole blood. Study-level results: Matching with VDJdb favored anti-spike CD8 responses (missing private and CD4 specificities).

This clonotype has ten or more counts. Its antigen is not known. Individual cDNA molecules were tagged with unique molecular identifiers, the study reported. Each CDR3 protein gets one entry after TCRdb re-called the 5' RACE reads with MiXCR. In the table there are around 50,000 distinct CDR3 sequences, 12% of which are singletons. Germline V gives CDR1 ENHRY, CDR2 SYGVKD. Trimming pared 4 bases from V and 4 bases from J, leaving 11 bases between. The CDR3 extends over 13 amino acids. Source material: whole blood. This TCR derives from an adult who was a healthcare worker with PCR-confirmed SARS-CoV-2 infection or an uninfected control (not recorded which). The rearrangement uses TRBV10-3 and TRBJ2-7; D remains ambiguous. CDR3 in amino acids: CAISGVDNYEQYF. CDR3 DNA sequence: TGTGCCATCAGTGGGGTCGACAATTACGAGCAGTACTTC.